The 27 T cell receptor beta chains reported below all come from one sample, sequenced in a study of blood T cell repertoires in COVID-19. TCRdb keeps only in-frame clones here, not all; method: immunoSEQ multiplex PCR. This table has about 150,000 clones, more than 70% appearing once. The specimen was peripheral blood. These receptors were obtained from a man between 50 and 59 years old who had recovered from COVID-19.

Concerning this clone: The same CDR3 also results from other DNA sequences found in this sample. V is TRBV4-1 and J is TRBJ1-3; 7 bases are a match to TRBD1. Looked up from germline, CDR1 is MGHRA and CDR2 is YSYEKL. This CDR3 spans 17 amino acids. Trimming took 1 base from V and 1 from J; bases not matched to a gene: 7. The CDR3 here is CASSQGTGLGSGNTIYF. DNA for the CDR3: TGCGCCAGCAGCCAAGGGACAGGACTGGGGTCTGGAAACACCATATATTTT.

This sequence joins TRBV19 and TRBJ2-7; D remains ambiguous. From germline, CDR1 is LNHDA and CDR2 SQIVND (reference sequence). The CDR3 contains 13 residues. Trimming shortened V by 0 bases and J by 3 bases, and 6 bases separated the two germline ends. This CDR3 is CASSIDGFYEQYF. The CDR3 DNA reads TGTGCCAGTAGTATAGACGGTTTCTACGAGCAGTACTTC.

The J gene is TRBJ2-3, the V gene TRBV7-8, with D perhaps TRBD2 (6 bases). Looked up from germline, CDR1 is SGHVS and CDR2 is FQNEAQ. This CDR3 has 15 amino acids. Trimming cost V 5 bases and J 4 bases, with 16 bases left between them. As DNA, the CDR3 is TGTGCCAGCAGCCGAGGAGGCGGGGTTGCAGATACGCAGTATTTT. It yields the protein CASSRGGGVADTQYF.

The V and J genes are TRBV4-1 and TRBJ1-2; D perhaps matches TRBD1 (5 bases). The CDR3 spans 15 residues. CDR1 is MGHRA, CDR2 YSYEKL, per germline. Trimming removed 0 bases from V and 4 bases from J, with 12 bases in between. CDR3 nucleotides: TGCGCCAGCAGCCAAGATAGGGGAAGGAGCTATGGCTACACCTTC. Translated, it gives CASSQDRGRSYGYTF.

The chain is built from TRBV6-5 and TRBJ1-1; TRBD1 might be the D (5 bases). The V end was cut by 6 bases, the J end by 5 bases, with 19 bases between. CDR1 and CDR2 from the germline V gene are MNHEY and SVGAGI. This CDR3 spans 15 amino acids. The CDR3 nucleotides are TGTGCCAGCAGCCCCCCCGGGACCGGGGGAACTGAAGCTTTCTTT. This translates into CASSPPGTGGTEAFF.

The CDR3 DNA is TGTGCCAGCAAACAGTGGGAGAGATACAATGAGCAGTTCTTC. Amino acids: CASKQWERYNEQFF. This chain joins TRBV6-5 and TRBJ2-1; TRBD2 might be the D (5 bases). V gave up 7 bases and J gave up 4 bases, with 14 bases separating them. The germline gives CDR1 MNHEY, CDR2 SVGAGI. There are 14 residues in the CDR3.

V and J are TRBV7-9 and TRBJ2-7; D perhaps matches TRBD1 (6 bases). Trimming took 4 bases from V and 5 from J, leaving 21 bases between them. Germline loops: CDR1 SEHNR, CDR2 FQNEAQ (reference sequence). The CDR3 is 16 amino acids. The CDR3 spells CASSSTGQRSTHEQYF. In DNA, the CDR3 is TGTGCCAGCAGCTCAACCGGACAGAGATCTACCCACGAGCAGTACTTC. The variable domain in full, completed from reference TRBV7-9 and TRBJ2-7, reads DTGVSQNPRHKITKRGQNVTFRCDPISEHNRLYWYRQTLGQGPEFLTYFQNEAQLEKSRLLSDRFSAERPKGSFSTLEIQRTEQGDSAMYLCASSSTGQRSTHEQYFGPGTRLTVT.

The genes are TRBV7-8 and TRBJ1-3; 7 nucleotides align to TRBD1. J was trimmed by 2 bases and V by 6 bases; bases with no gene match: 7. The CDR3 has 15 residues. Germline lookup yields CDR1 SGHVS and CDR2 FQNEAQ. CDR3 sequence reads: CASRDRFSPGNTIYF. DNA for the CDR3: TGTGCCAGCAGGGACAGGTTCTCTCCTGGAAACACCATATATTTT.

A few counts support this clone. The V call is TRBV27, the J call TRBJ1-2, with 10 bases identical to TRBD1. The germline V gene has CDR1 MNHEY and CDR2 SMNVEV (reference sequence). With 6 bases clipped from V and 11 bases from J, the junction kept 15 bases outside the gene matches. This CDR3 region has 15 residues. Here the CDR3 reads CASSPPGQGLWGYTF. DNA for the CDR3: TGTGCCAGCAGCCCTCCGGGACAGGGGCTATGGGGGTACACCTTC.

The V gene is TRBV6-6, the J gene TRBJ1-2, with D perhaps matching TRBD1 (5 bases). The CDR3 contains 14 residues. CDR1 and CDR2 from the germline V gene are MNHNY and SVGAGI (reference sequence). The V and J ends lost 7 bases and 6 bases respectively, with 18 bases between them. The CDR3 nucleotides are TGTGCCAGCATCTCGGGCGGGGGGGTTCATGGCTACACCTTC. This gives the protein CASISGGGVHGYTF.

The chain joins TRBV5-1 to TRBJ1-2; TRBD1 matches 7 bases. Germline V gives CDR1 SGHRS, CDR2 YFSETQ. J gave up 7 bases and V 4 bases, and 16 bases lay outside the gene matches. There are 16 residues in the CDR3. The CDR3 coding sequence is TGCGCCAGCAGCACCACGCCCGGGACAGAGTCGTCTGGCTACACCTTC. It translates to CASSTTPGTESSGYTF.

V is TRBV25-1 and J is TRBJ2-5; 9 positions match TRBD2. In germline, CDR1 is MGHDK, CDR2 SYGVNS. Losses at the gene ends were 7 bases for V and 6 bases for J; bases not matched to a gene: 6. The CDR3 covers 13 residues. The CDR3: CASMASGKKTQYF. The CDR3 DNA follows: TGTGCCAGCATGGCTAGCGGGAAGAAGACCCAGTACTTC.

This clone was observed once. The chain links TRBV4-3 to TRBJ2-3, with 12 nucleotides matching TRBD2. The CDR3 consists of 16 residues. Germline lookup yields CDR1 LGHNA and CDR2 YSLEER. Trimming took 6 bases from V and 11 from J; bases not matched to a gene: 15. The CDR3 region has the DNA TGCGCCAGCAGTCAGTCTGACGGGACTAGCGGGCGCGGGCAGTATTTT. This gives the protein CASSQSDGTSGRGQYF.

The V call is TRBV19, the J call TRBJ2-1; weak D call: TRBD2 (7 bases). Trimming shortened V by 1 base and J by 7 bases, and 11 bases separated the two germline ends. Germline V lookup: CDR1 LNHDA, CDR2 SQIVND (reference sequence). The CDR3 sequence is 14 residues long. This CDR3 is CASSIVGGRNEQFF. The DNA of the CDR3 is TGTGCCAGTAGTATAGTGGGGGGGCGGAATGAGCAGTTCTTC.

The chain links TRBV20-1 to TRBJ2-7, with 7 bases that match TRBD2. The J segment lost 9 bases and the V segment lost 5 bases, leaving 4 bases of the junction unmatched. The CDR3 sequence is 10 residues long. The V gene's germline CDR1 is DFQATT and CDR2 SNEGSKA (reference sequence). DNA of the CDR3: TGCAGTGCTGGGGAGCGGGGGCAGTACTTC. This sequence encodes CSAGERGQYF.

The chain carries TRBV3-1 (or the pseudogene TRBV3-2) and TRBJ2-6; D is perhaps TRBD1 (6 bases). Trimming removed 4 bases from V and 1 base from J, with 14 bases in between. The CDR3 covers 17 residues. Germline lookup yields CDR1 LGHDT and CDR2 YNNKEL (reference sequence). The CDR3 reads CASSPLDSSSGANVLTF. The CDR3 bases are TGTGCCAGCAGCCCCCTGGACAGTTCTTCTGGGGCCAACGTCCTGACTTTC.

V and J are TRBV5-1 and TRBJ1-3; a weak D match, TRBD1 (6 bases). Germline V gives CDR1 SGHRS, CDR2 YFSETQ. The CDR3 is made up of 15 amino acids. Trimming removed 4 bases from V and 0 bases from J, with 11 bases in between. The CDR3 reads CASSLTGSSGNTIYF. The CDR3 coding sequence is TGCGCCAGCAGCCTTACAGGGAGCTCTGGAAACACCATATATTTT.

The chain couples TRBV6-5 to TRBJ1-2; weak D call: TRBD1 (6 bases). The CDR3 is 14 residues long. V lost 6 bases to trimming and J lost 8 bases, with 19 bases between them. Germline CDR1 and CDR2: MNHEY and SVGAGI. CDR3 amino acids: CASRFRQDLVGYTF. In DNA form, the CDR3 reads TGTGCCAGCAGATTTAGACAGGACTTAGTAGGCTACACCTTC.

The rearrangement links TRBV28 to TRBJ2-7; tentative D call: TRBD1 (6 bases). Trimming stripped 1 base from V and 5 bases from J, with 9 bases between. The CDR3 length is 13 residues. CDR1 and CDR2 (germline): MDHEN, SYDVKM. CDR3 loop: CASSLSGADEQYF. The CDR3, as DNA: TGTGCCAGCAGTTTATCAGGGGCAGACGAGCAGTACTTC.

The chain is built from TRBV19 and TRBJ2-3; 11 nucleotides agree with TRBD2. The ends lost 4 bases at V and 2 bases at J; junction bases unmatched: 5. Per the germline V gene, CDR1 is LNHDA and CDR2 is SQIVND (reference sequence). CDR3 length: 16 residues. In nucleotides, the CDR3 is TGTGCCAGTAGTACCTATAGCGGGGGGGCCACAGATACGCAGTATTTT. It encodes CASSTYSGGATDTQYF.

Comment on this clone: A clone one base away is much larger, so this may be a read error. The sample contains more than one DNA sequence encoding this CDR3. The chain has TRBV4-3 and TRBJ2-7; D may be TRBD1 (6 bases). The germline CDR1 and CDR2 sequences are LGHNA and YSLEER. The V gene lost 0 bases and the J gene lost 3 bases, with 6 bases spanning the gap. This CDR3 spans 13 amino acids. The CDR3 region has the DNA TGCGCCAGCAGCCAAGACAGGGGCTACGAGCAGTACTTC. Translating gives CASSQDRGYEQYF.

The gene calls are TRBV10-3 and TRBJ2-4, with 8 bases identical to TRBD1. This CDR3 region has 17 residues. Germline values: CDR1 ENHRY, CDR2 SYGVKD. V lost 0 bases to trimming and J lost 4 bases; unmatched junction nucleotides: 8. CDR3 region: CAISESPGRDRKNIQYF. DNA for the CDR3: TGTGCCATCAGTGAGTCTCCCGGCCGGGACAGGAAAAACATTCAGTACTTC.

V is TRBV18 and J is TRBJ2-7; 14 bases match TRBD2. Germline CDR1 reads KGHSH; CDR2 reads LQKENI. The CDR3 runs to 15 residues. Trimming took 3 bases from V and 5 from J; bases not matched to a gene: 3. The CDR3 reads CASSPGTSGGHEQYF. CDR3 DNA: TGTGCCAGCTCACCTGGGACTAGCGGGGGACACGAGCAGTACTTC.

V is TRBV4-1 and J is TRBJ2-3, with a tentative D call TRBD1 (6 bases). Germline CDR1 is MGHRA and CDR2 is YSYEKL. The CDR3 consists of 15 residues. Trimming pared 3 bases from V and 4 bases from J, leaving 14 bases between. CDR3: CASSQSQGSADTQYF. CDR3 nucleotides: TGCGCCAGCAGCCAGTCACAGGGATCGGCAGATACGCAGTATTTT.

This chain uses TRBV2 with TRBJ1-5; the D gene is possibly TRBD1 (5 bases). Trimming took off 8 bases at V and 0 bases at J, with 20 bases between the two ends. Germline V gene data show CDR1 as SNHLY and CDR2 as FYNNEI. CDR3 length: 17 amino acids. The CDR3 coding sequence is TGTGCCAGCCAAACGGGACTAGGAATCGATAGCAATCAGCCCCAGCATTTT. This encodes CASQTGLGIDSNQPQHF.

The V gene is TRBV19, the J gene TRBJ1-1; D perhaps matches TRBD1 (6 bases). Trimming pared 1 base from V and 4 bases from J, leaving 13 bases between. Germline CDR1 LNHDA, CDR2 SQIVND (reference sequence). The CDR3 consists of 15 residues. CDR3 region: CASSIAGVGGTEAFF. The CDR3 DNA sequence: TGTGCCAGTAGTATAGCAGGGGTTGGGGGCACTGAAGCTTTCTTT.

This clone was seen once. V and J are TRBV6-5 and TRBJ2-3, with a weak D call TRBD2 (6 bases). The CDR3 loop spans 16 amino acids. Germline assignment: CDR1 MNHEY and CDR2 SVGAGI. V was clipped by 2 bases and J by 0 bases, with 12 bases between them. In nucleotides, the CDR3 is TGTGCCAGCAGTTACGTCGGTAGCGGCAGCACAGATACGCAGTATTTT. Translated: CASSYVGSGSTDTQYF.